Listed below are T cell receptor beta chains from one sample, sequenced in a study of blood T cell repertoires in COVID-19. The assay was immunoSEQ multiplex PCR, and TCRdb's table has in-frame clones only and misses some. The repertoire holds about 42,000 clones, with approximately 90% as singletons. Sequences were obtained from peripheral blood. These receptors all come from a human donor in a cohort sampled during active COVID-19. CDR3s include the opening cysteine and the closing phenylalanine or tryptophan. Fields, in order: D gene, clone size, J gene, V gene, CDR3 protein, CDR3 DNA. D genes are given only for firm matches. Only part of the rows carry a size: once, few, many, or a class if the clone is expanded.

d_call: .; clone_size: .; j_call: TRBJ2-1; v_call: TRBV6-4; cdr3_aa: CASSASGEGINEQFF; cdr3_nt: TGTGCCAGCAGTGCTTCAGGGGAGGGGATCAATGAGCAGTTCTTC
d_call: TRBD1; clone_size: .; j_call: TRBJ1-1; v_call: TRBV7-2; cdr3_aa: CASRQGTANTEAFF; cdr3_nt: TGTGCCAGCAGACAAGGGACAGCGAACACTGAAGCTTTCTTT
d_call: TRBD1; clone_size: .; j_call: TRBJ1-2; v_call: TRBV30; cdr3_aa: CAWSVKGDRGHGYTF; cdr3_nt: TGTGCCTGGAGTGTAAAGGGGGACAGGGGGCATGGCTACACCTTC
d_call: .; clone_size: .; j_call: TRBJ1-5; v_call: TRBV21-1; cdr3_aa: CASSVSIVERNSNQPQHF; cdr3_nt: TGTGCCAGCAGCGTTTCAATTGTTGAGCGGAATAGCAATCAGCCCCAGCATTTT
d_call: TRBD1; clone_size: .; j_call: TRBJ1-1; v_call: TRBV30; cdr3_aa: CAWSARTGMNTEAFF; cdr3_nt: TGTGCCTGGAGTGCAAGGACAGGCATGAACACTGAAGCTTTCTTT
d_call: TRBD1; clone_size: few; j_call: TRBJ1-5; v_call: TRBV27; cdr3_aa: CASSLTGDWDQPQHF; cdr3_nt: TGTGCCAGCAGTCTTACAGGGGATTGGGATCAGCCCCAGCATTTT
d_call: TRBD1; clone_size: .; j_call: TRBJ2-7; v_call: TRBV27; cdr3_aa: CASSFGTGTYEQYF; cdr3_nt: TGTGCCAGCAGTTTCGGGACAGGAACCTACGAGCAGTACTTC
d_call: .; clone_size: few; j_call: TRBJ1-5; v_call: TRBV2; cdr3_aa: CASSREGQTLTQHF; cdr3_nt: TGTGCCAGCAGTCGAGAAGGACAGACCCTCACCCAGCATTTT
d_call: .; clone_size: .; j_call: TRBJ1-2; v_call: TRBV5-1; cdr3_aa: CASSRRGEVGYTF; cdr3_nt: TGCGCCAGCAGTCGCCGAGGGGAGGTGGGCTACACCTTC
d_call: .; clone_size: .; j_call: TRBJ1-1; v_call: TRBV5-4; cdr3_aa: CASSREANTEAFF; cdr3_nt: TGTGCCAGCAGCCGAGAGGCGAACACTGAAGCTTTCTTT
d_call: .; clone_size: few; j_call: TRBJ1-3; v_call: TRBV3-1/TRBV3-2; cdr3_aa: CASTGGNTIYF; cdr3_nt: TGTGCCAGCACAGGAGGAAACACCATATATTTT
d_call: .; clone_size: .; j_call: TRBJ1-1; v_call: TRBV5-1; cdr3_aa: CASSNSRIMNTEAFF; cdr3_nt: TGCGCCAGCAGCAATTCCAGGATAATGAACACTGAAGCTTTCTTT
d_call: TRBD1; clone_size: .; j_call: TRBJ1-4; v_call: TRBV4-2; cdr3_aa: CASSQPWTGGVKSGHEKLFF; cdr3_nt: TGTGCCAGCAGCCAACCATGGACAGGGGGCGTTAAGTCGGGTCATGAAAAACTGTTTTTT
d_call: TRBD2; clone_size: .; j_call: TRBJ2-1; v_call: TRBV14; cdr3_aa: CASSRDTTSGGARNEQFF; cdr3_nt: TGTGCCAGCAGCCGGGACACTACTAGCGGGGGGGCTCGGAATGAGCAGTTCTTC
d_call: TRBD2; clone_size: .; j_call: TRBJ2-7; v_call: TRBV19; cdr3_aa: CASSLSGGSSYEQYF; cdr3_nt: TGTGCCAGTAGTCTAAGCGGGGGGAGCTCCTACGAGCAGTACTTC
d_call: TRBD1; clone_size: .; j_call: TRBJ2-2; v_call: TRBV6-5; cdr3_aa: CASRGTGGSTGELFF; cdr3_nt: TGTGCCAGCAGGGGTACAGGGGGCTCCACCGGGGAGCTGTTTTTT
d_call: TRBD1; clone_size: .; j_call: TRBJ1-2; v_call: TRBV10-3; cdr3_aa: CAISVTGGYGYTF; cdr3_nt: TGTGCCATCAGTGTTACAGGGGGCTATGGCTACACCTTC
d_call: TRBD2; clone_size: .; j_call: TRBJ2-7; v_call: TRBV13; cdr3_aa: CASSPRGGAYEQYF; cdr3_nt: TGTGCCAGCAGCCCACGCGGGGGGGCCTACGAGCAGTACTTC
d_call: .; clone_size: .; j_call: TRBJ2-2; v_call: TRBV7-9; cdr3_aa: CASTPGRGVGELFF; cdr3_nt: TGTGCCAGCACACCGGGCAGGGGGGTCGGGGAGCTGTTTTTT
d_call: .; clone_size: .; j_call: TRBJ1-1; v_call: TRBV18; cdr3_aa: CASSPTGTRSAEAFF; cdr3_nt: TGTGCCAGCTCACCAACGGGGACAAGATCGGCTGAAGCTTTCTTT
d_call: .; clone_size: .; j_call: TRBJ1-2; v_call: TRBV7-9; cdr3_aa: CASSLERGGPYGYTF; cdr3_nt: TGTGCCAGCAGCTTAGAGAGGGGGGGACCCTATGGCTACACCTTC
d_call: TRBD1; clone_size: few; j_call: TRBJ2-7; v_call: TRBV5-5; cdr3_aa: CASSWGTGGTEQYF; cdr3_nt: TGTGCCAGCAGCTGGGGGACAGGGGGCACCGAGCAGTACTTC
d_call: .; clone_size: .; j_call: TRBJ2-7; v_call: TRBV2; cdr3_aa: CASSDVWPSYEQYF; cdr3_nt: TGTGCCAGCAGTGACGTATGGCCCTCCTACGAGCAGTACTTC
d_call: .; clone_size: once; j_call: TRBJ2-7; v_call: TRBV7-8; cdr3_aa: CASSPLQGSYEQYF; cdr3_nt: TGTGCCAGCAGCCCGCTCCAGGGTTCCTACGAGCAGTACTTC
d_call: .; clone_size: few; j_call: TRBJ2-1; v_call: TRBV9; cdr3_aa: CASSVGTLPGEQFF; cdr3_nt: TGTGCCAGCAGCGTGGGGACACTGCCCGGGGAGCAGTTCTTC
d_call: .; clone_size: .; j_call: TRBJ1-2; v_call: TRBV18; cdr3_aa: CASSPYFRGAEDGYTF; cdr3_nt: TGTGCCAGCTCACCATATTTTCGGGGGGCGGAGGATGGCTACACCTTC
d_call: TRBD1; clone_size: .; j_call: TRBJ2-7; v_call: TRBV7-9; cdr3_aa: CASSPGTGGFEQYF; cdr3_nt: TGTGCCAGCAGCCCGGGGACAGGGGGCTTCGAGCAGTACTTC
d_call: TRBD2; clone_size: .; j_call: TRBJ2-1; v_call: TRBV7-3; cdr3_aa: CASSFQASGGGNEQFF; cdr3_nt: TGTGCCAGCAGCTTCCAGGCCAGCGGGGGCGGGAATGAGCAGTTCTTC
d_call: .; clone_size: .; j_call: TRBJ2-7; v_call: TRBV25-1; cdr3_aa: CASSPTESSYEQYF; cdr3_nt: TGTGCCAGCAGCCCCACAGAGAGCTCCTACGAGCAGTACTTC
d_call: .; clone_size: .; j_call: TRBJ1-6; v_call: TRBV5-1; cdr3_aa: CASSLEGQGNSPLHF; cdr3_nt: TGCGCCAGCAGCTTGGAAGGGCAGGGAAATTCACCCCTCCACTTT
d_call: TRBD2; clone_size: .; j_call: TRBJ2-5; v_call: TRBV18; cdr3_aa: CASSPQAGGETQYF; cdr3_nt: TGTGCCAGCTCACCCCAAGCGGGGGGAGAGACCCAGTACTTC
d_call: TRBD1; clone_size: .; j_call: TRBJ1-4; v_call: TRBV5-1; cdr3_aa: CASSLGQGIEKLFF; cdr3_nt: TGCGCCAGCAGCCTCGGACAGGGTATAGAAAAACTGTTTTTT
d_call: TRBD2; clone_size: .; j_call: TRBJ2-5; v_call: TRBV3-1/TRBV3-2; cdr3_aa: CASRSTAGGPFETQYF; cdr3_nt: TGTGCCAGCAGGAGTACGGCGGGGGGGCCATTTGAGACCCAGTACTTC
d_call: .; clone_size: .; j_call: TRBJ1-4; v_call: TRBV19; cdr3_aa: CASSYRVREKLFF; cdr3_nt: TGTGCCAGTAGCTACAGGGTGAGGGAAAAACTGTTTTTT
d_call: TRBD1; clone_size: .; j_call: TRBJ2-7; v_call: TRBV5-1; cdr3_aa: CASSLGAGGADYEQYF; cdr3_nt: TGCGCCAGCAGTTTGGGGGCAGGGGGCGCGGACTACGAGCAGTACTTC
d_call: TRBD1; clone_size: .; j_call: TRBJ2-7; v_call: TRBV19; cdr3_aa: CASSIRGQGGPYEQYF; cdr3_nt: TGTGCCAGTAGTATAAGAGGACAGGGAGGACCCTACGAGCAGTACTTC
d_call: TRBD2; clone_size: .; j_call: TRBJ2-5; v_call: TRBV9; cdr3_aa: CASTTSGGIQETQYF; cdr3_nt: TGTGCCAGCACGACTAGCGGGGGGATTCAAGAGACCCAGTACTTC
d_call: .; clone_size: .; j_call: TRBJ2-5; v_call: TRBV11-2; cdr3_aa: CASSLDSETQYF; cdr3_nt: TGTGCCAGCAGCTTAGATTCGGAGACCCAGTACTTC
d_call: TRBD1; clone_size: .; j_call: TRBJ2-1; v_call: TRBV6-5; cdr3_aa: CASRPRDRGMQFF; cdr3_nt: TGTGCCAGCAGACCCCGGGACAGAGGAATGCAGTTCTTC
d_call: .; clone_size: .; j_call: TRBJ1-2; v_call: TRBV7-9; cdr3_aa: CASSLAYGPDGYTF; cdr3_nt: TGTGCCAGCAGCTTAGCGTATGGGCCCGATGGCTACACCTTC
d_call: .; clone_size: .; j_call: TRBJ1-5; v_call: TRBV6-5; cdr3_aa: CASNLRQSPIEPQHF; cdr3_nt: TGTGCCAGCAACTTAAGACAGTCCCCAATTGAACCCCAGCATTTT
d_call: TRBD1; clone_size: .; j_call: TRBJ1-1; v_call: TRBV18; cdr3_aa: CASSRLGQGRTEAFF; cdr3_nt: TGTGCCAGCTCTCGTTTGGGACAGGGTCGCACTGAAGCTTTCTTT
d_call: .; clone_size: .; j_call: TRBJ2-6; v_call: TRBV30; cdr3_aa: CAWSVHPSGANVLTF; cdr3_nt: TGTGCCTGGAGTGTACATCCTTCGGGGGCCAACGTCCTGACTTTC
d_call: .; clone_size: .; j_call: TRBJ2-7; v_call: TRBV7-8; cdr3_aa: CASSLRTDSYEQYF; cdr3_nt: TGTGCCAGCAGCTTGCGGACAGATTCTTACGAGCAGTACTTC
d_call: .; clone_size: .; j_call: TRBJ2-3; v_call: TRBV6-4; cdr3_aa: CASSDPALGTDTQYF; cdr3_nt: TGTGCCAGCAGTGACCCAGCGTTAGGCACAGATACGCAGTATTTT
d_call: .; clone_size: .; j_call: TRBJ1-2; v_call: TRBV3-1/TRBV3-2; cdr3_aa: CASSPSQAGGYTF; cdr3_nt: TGTGCCAGCAGCCCCTCGCAGGCGGGCGGCTACACCTTC
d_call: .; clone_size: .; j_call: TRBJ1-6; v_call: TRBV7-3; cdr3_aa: CASSSAEHSPLHF; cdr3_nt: TGTGCCAGCAGCTCCGCAGAACATTCACCCCTCCACTTT
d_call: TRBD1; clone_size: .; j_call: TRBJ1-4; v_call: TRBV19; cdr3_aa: CASRASGGSGEKLFF; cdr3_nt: TGTGCCAGTAGGGCCTCAGGGGGCTCAGGGGAAAAACTGTTTTTT
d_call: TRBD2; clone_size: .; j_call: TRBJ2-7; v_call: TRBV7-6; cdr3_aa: CASSLGTSGDSYEQYF; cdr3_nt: TGTGCCAGCAGCTTGGGTACTAGCGGGGACTCCTACGAGCAGTACTTC
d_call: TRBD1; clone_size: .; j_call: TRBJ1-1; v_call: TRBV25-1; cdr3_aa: CASSYRGGANTEAFF; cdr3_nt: TGTGCCAGCAGTTACAGGGGGGGGGCAAACACTGAAGCTTTCTTT
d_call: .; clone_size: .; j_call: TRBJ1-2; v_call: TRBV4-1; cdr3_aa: CASSQTGLGYGYTF; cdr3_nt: TGCGCCAGCAGCCAAACGGGGTTAGGCTATGGCTACACCTTC
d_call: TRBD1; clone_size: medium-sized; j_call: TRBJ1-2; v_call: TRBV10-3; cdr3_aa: CATTGTGVGDGYTF; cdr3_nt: TGTGCCACCACCGGGACAGGGGTTGGGGATGGCTACACCTTC
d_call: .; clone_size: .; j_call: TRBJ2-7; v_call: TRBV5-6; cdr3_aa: CASSSARRADALEQYF; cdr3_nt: TGTGCCAGCAGCAGCGCTCGGCGGGCGGACGCCCTCGAGCAGTACTTC
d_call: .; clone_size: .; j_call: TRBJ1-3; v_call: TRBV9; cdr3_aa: CASSAQGSGNTIYF; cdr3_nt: TGTGCCAGCAGCGCGCAGGGGTCTGGAAACACCATATATTTT
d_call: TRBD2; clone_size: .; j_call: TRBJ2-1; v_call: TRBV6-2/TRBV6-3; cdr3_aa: CASSFPALAGVRGTYNEQFF; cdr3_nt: TGTGCCAGCAGTTTCCCCGCACTAGCGGGGGTCCGGGGAACCTACAATGAGCAGTTCTTC